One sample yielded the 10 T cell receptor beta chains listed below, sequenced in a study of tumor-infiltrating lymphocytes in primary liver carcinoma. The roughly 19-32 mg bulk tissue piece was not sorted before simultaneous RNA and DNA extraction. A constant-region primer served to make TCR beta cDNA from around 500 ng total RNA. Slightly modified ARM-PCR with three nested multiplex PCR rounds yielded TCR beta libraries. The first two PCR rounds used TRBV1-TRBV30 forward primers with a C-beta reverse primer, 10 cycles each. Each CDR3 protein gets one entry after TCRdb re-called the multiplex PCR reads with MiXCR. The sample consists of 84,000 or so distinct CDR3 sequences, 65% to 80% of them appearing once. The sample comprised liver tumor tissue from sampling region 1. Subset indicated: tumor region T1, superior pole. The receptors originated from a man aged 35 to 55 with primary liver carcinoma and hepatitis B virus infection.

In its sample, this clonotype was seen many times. CDR3 sequence (DNA): TGTGCCAGCAGCTTTACAGGGGGTGGAGTTCAGCCCCAGCATTTT. This encodes CASSFTGGGVQPQHF. The chain uses TRBV5-8 and TRBJ1-5; 8 positions agree with TRBD1. Germline CDR1 SGHTS, CDR2 YDEGEE. The CDR3 is 15 amino acids. After removal of 2 bases from V and 6 bases from J, the junction contained 7 bases not matched to a gene.

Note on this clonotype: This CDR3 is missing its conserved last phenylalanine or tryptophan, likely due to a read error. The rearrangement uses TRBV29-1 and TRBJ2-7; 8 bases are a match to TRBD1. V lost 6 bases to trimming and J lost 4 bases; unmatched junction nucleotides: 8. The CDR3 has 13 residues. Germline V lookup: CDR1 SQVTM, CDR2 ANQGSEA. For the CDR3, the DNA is TGCAGCGTGAGCCTCGACAGGGGTTACGAGCAGTACCTC. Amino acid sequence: CSVSLDRGYEQYL.

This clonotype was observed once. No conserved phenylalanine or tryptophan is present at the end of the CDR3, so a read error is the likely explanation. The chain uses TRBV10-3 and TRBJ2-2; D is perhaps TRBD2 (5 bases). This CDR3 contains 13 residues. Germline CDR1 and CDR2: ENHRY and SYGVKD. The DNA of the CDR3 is TGTGTCGCCGGAAGCGGCAACACCGGGGAGCTGTTTTCT. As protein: CVAGSGNTGELFS.

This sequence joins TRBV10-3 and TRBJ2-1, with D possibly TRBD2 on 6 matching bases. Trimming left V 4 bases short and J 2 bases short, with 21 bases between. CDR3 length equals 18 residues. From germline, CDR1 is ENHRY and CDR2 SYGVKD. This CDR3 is CAISGRLVGDPPYNEQFF. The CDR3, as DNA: TGTGCCATCAGTGGCAGACTAGTGGGAGACCCGCCCTACAATGAGCAGTTCTTC.

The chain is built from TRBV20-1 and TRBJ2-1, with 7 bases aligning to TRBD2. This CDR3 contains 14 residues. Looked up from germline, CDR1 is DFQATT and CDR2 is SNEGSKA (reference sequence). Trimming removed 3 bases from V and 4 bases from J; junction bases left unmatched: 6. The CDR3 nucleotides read TGCAGTGCTAGTAGTAGCGGGTTATACAATGAGCAGTTCTTC. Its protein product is CSASSSGLYNEQFF.

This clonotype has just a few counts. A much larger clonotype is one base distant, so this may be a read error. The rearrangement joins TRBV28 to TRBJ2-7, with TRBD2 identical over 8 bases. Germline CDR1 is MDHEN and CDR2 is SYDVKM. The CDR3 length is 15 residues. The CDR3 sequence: CTSSLSLAGAYEQYF. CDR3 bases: TGTACCAGCAGTTTGAGCCTAGCGGGTGCCTACGAGCAGTACTTC.

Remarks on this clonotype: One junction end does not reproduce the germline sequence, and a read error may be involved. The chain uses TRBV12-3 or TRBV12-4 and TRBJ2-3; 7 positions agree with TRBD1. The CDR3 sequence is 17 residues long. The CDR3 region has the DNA TGTGCCAGCAGTTCGCCTGAGGCACAGGGGCGGTCAGATACGCACTATTTT. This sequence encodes CASSSPEAQGRSDTHYF.

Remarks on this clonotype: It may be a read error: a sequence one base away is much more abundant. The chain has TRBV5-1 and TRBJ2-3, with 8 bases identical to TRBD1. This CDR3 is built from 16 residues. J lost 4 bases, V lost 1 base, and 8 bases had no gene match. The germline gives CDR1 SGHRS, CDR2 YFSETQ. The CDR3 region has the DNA TGCGCCAGCAGCTTGACCTTGACAGGGGACGCAGATACGCAGTATTTT. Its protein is CASSLTLTGDADTQYF. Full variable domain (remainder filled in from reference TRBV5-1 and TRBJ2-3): KAGVTQTPRYLIKTRGQQVTLSCSPISGHRSVSWYQQTPGQGLQFLFEYFSETQRNKGNFPGRFSGRQFSNSRSEMNVSTLELGDSALYLCASSLTLTGDADTQYFGPGTRLTVL.

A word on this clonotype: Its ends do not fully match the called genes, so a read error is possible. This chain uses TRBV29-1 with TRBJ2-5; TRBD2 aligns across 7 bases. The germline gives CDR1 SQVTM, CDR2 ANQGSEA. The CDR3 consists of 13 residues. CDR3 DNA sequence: TGTGGCGTTGGTGGGAGGGCCCCTGAGACCCAGTACTTC. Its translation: CGVGGRAPETQYF.

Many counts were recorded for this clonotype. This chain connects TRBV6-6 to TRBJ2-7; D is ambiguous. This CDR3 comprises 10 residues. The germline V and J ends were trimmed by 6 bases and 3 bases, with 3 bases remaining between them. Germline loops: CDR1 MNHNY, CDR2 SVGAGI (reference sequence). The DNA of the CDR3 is TGTGCCAGCAGGGGCTACGAGCAGTACTTC. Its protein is CASRGYEQYF.